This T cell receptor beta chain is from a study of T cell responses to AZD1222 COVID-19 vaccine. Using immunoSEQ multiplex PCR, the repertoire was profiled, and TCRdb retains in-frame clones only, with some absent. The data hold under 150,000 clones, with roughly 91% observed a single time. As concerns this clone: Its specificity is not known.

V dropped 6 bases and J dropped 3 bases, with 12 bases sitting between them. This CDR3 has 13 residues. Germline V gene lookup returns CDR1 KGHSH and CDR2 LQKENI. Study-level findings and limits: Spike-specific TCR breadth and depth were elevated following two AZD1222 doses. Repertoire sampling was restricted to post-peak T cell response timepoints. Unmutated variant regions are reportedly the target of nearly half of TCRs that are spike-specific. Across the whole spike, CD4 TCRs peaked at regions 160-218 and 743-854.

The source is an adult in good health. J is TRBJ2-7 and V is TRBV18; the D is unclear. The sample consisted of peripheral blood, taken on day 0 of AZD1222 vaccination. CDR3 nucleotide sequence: TGTGCCAGCTCCCCCGCGGCGGTCTACGAGCAGTACTTC. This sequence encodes CASSPAAVYEQYF. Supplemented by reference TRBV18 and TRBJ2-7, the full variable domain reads NAGVMQNPRHLVRRRGQEARLRCSPMKGHSHVYWYRQLPEEGLKFMVYLQKENIIDESGMPKERFSAEFPKEGPSILRIQQVVRGDSAAYFCASSPAAVYEQYFGPGTRLTVT.